The sequence of this TCR beta chain was determined in a study of blood T cell repertoires in COVID-19. Sequencing used immunoSEQ multiplex PCR; TCRdb keeps in-frame clones, though not all of them. The data show about 200,000 clones, 80% to 90% seen once. This clonotype was sampled from a woman aged 80 or older with acute or convalescent COVID-19. What was sequenced was peripheral blood.

The CDR3 spells CASGSGLAGYNEQFF. The DNA for the CDR3 is TGTGCTAGTGGTTCAGGACTAGCGGGTTACAATGAGCAGTTCTTC. V and J are TRBV12-5 and TRBJ2-1, with TRBD2 matching over 11 bases. Germline loops: CDR1 LGHNT, CDR2 FRNRAP. V shed 4 bases, J shed 4 bases, and the junction held 3 bases outside the gene matches. The CDR3 is 15 residues long.